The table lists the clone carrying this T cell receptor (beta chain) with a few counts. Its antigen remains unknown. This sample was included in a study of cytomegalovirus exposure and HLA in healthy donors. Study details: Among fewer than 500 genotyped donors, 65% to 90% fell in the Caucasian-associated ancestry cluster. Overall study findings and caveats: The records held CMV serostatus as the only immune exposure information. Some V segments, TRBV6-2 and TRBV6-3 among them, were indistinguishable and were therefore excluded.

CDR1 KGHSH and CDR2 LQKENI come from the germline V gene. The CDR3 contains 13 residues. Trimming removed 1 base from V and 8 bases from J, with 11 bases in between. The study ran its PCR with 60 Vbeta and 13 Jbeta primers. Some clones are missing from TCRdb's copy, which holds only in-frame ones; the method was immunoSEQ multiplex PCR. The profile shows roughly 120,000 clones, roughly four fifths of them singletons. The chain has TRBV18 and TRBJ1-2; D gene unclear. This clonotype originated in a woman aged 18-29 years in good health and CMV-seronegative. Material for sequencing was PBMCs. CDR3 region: CASSPRGDLGYTF. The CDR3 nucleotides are TGTGCCAGCTCACCACGGGGAGACCTGGGCTACACCTTC. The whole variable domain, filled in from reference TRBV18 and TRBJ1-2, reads NAGVMQNPRHLVRRRGQEARLRCSPMKGHSHVYWYRQLPEEGLKFMVYLQKENIIDESGMPKERFSAEFPKEGPSILRIQQVVRGDSAAYFCASSPRGDLGYTFGSGTRLTVV.